A single TCR beta chain is shown here with its context. The antigen is not known. This record comes from a study of vaccination effects on CD4 cells after COVID-19. At the level of the study: The second dose preceded post-vaccine samples by a median of 72 days. The study, taken as a whole, reports: Healthy vaccinees' vaccine-induced clones included only 1 of 255 cross-reacting with common cold coronaviruses. Early post-infection timepoints were absent, and convalescent patients were few.

TCRdb keeps only in-frame clones here, not all; method: immunoSEQ multiplex PCR. Of 50,000 to 65,000 clones listed, roughly 73% are singletons. Pools of viral peptides were used by the ViraFEST assay to expand antigen-specific CD4+ T cells ahead of sequencing. Following culture for around 10 days, CD4+ T cells were isolated. BNT162b2 vaccine or mRNA-1273 vaccine was given to participants in two doses. The germline V gene encodes CDR1 KGHSH and CDR2 LQKENI. The V gene lost 5 bases and the J gene lost 0 bases, with 11 bases spanning the gap. This CDR3 region has 15 residues. This specimen consisted of CD4+ T cells from PBMCs cultured with HCoV-229E spike peptides, obtained after COVID-19 vaccination. The sequence was obtained from a human donor who received a COVID-19 vaccine. V usage is TRBV18 and J usage is TRBJ1-5, with a tentative D call TRBD1 (5 bases). The CDR3 loop reads CASSAQGHSNQPQHF. DNA of the CDR3: TGTGCCAGCTCAGCTCAGGGTCATAGCAATCAGCCCCAGCATTTT.